This T cell receptor beta chain was sequenced in a study of human T cells and chemical hapten exposure (TCRdb year 2021). With regard to the full study: For sensitization, 2% DPC in acetone was applied to a roughly 2 cm by roughly 2 cm area of upper inner arm skin. The study tracked peripheral blood TCR repertoire changes in vivo during primary and secondary sensitization to the hapten diphenylcyclopropenone (DPC) in alopecia patients. Patch testing was performed on the upper back with Finn chambers containing 0.01% DPC, and the patch tests were scored after 6 days according to International Contact Dermatitis Research Group standards. Weekly therapeutic DPC doses were additionally applied to the scalp of patients throughout the approximately 24-week study period. Blood was sampled from patients pre-sensitization (week 0) and at 2, 6 and about 24 weeks after DPC sensitization. Alopecia areata with under or over 50% scalp involvement, alopecia totalis and alopecia universalis were represented in the patient cohort, which was mostly female. For TCR sequencing, blood came from about 28 alopecia patients at anywhere from one to four time points (pre-sensitization, 2, 6 and 24 weeks). For every blood RNA sample, sequencing covered both the TCR alpha and TCR beta chains. The libraries were sequenced as a pool, and the TCR yield per sample differed mostly because of small variations in library volumes within the pool.

What the authors observed across the whole study: All patients had alopecia, a presumed autoimmune disease, so their immune response might differ from that of healthy individuals. Significantly more large CDR3 similarity clusters were formed by expanded TCRs than by pre-sensitization or healthy control sets, consistent with antigen-driven responses. DPC sensitization did not change how many TCRs were above 1 in 1000 frequency, and no evidence was found of alterations in global repertoire structure. After repeated subsampling, the strength of the expansion versus patch-test correlation and the threshold at which it became significant changed. Patch test score was positively correlated with the number of PT1 expanded TCRs, with significance at thresholds 8, 16 and 32 but not at 4.

Library generation was performed with RACE. Sequenced using a NextSeq 500. Library preparation attached unique molecular identifiers to individual cDNA molecules for quantitative, reproducible TCR counting. Per the source publication's procedure: Samples had a median of around 92,000 TCRs, with a range from roughly 23,224 to 700,000. V, J and CDR3 annotation of the TCR reads was performed with the Decombinator software suite. For the PS versus PT1 abundance plots, all samples were subsampled to the same number of TCRs (28,000). Expanded TCRs were defined as absent before sensitization and observed at least eight times at the 2-week time point. The public reads were run again by TCRdb, first through fastp at Q25 and then through MiXCR, and only productive beta chains were kept. Entries that share a CDR3 protein sequence are merged under the most common genes and DNA. These V and J calls rely on TCRdb rather than the paper's analysis. Recorded for this sample are tens of thousands of distinct CDR3 sequences; more than 9% of them occurred a single time. The top ten clonotypes cover 14% of the sample.

From the cysteine through the phenylalanine, the CDR3 covers 14 amino acids. Just the 42-base CDR3 DNA is kept, in frame starting at base 1. Trimming takes 4 bases off V and 10 bases off J; junction bases not matched to a gene: 11. The germline V gene gives CDR1 as SGHRS and CDR2 as YFSETQ. For this clonotype: The antigen this receptor binds is unknown. A much bigger clone sits one base away, suggesting this may be a read error.

What this sample's time point label stands for: patch test 2, 6 weeks after DPC sensitization. Per the publication, the treatment or condition label means: therapeutic diphenylcyclopropenone sensitization with weekly scalp DPC. Unfractionated whole blood was collected in Tempus Blood RNA tubes, and total RNA was extracted from that blood. At each patch-test visit, blood was drawn before the patch test was applied. Eligible patients were aged 18 to 70, diagnosed with alopecia, deemed suitable for DPC therapy, and excluded if pregnant. The chain is made from TRBV5-1 and TRBJ2-1; 7 bases in the middle match TRBD1. This TCR derives from a woman aged 25 to 39 with alopecia areata. Some clones in this sample may be carry-over from other donors' samples. The specimen was whole blood, collected in connection with sensitization to the hapten diphenylcyclopropenone (DPC). For the CDR3, the sequence is CASSMAEGALEQFF. The sequenced DNA: TGCGCCAGCAGCATGGCTGAGGGGGCGTTAGAGCAGTTCTTC.